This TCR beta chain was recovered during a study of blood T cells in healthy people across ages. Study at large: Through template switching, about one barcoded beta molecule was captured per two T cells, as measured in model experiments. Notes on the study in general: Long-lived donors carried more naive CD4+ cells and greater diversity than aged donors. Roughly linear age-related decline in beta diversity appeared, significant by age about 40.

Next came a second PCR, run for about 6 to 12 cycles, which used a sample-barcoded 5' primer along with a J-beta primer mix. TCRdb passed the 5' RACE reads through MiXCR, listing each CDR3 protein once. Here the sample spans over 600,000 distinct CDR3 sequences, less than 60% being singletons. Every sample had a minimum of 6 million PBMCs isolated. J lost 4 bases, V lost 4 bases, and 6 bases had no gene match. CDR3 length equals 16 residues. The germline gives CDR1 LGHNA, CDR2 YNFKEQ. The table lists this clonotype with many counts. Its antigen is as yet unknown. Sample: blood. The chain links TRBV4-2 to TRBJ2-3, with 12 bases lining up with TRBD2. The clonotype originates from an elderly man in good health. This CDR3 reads CASSPRLAGVADTQYF. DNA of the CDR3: TGTGCCAGCAGCCCAAGACTAGCGGGAGTCGCAGATACGCAGTATTTT.